This section outlines one TCR beta chain sequence together with its context. This record comes from a study of blood T cell dynamics during melanoma immunotherapy. Assay: immunoSEQ multiplex PCR; the TCRdb copy retains only in-frame clones and omits some. The sample lists around 12,000 clones, under 95% occurring once. Specified time point: week 3, after first cycle of checkpoint inhibitor. At 12 weeks after first infusion, RECIST 1.1 defined response for most patients. The CDR3 runs 20 residues. Unmatched junction bases numbered 17, after V lost 5 bases and J lost 1 base. Germline V gene data show CDR1 as SGHVS and CDR2 as FNYEAQ.

The receptor comes from a human donor with melanoma. The V gene is TRBV7-6, the J gene TRBJ2-1, with TRBD2 matching over 10 bases. The starting material was effector memory CD8+ T cells from blood, obtained from a patient treated with checkpoint blockade. The CDR3 DNA sequence: TGTGCCAGCAGCACTAGGGGGGGGCTAGCGGGAGTTACTTCCTACAATGAGCAGTTCTTC. This gives the protein CASSTRGGLAGVTSYNEQFF.